Sequencing of this T cell receptor (beta chain) was carried out in a study of T cell responses to AZD1222 COVID-19 vaccine. Study-wide results and caveats: Baseline seropositivity characterized only six AZD1222 recipients.

V lost 4 bases and J lost 0; bases outside the gene matches: 13. The germline gives CDR1 LNHDA, CDR2 SQIVND (reference sequence). The CDR3 is 18 residues long. Of note for this clone: Its antigen is as yet unknown.

Assay: immunoSEQ multiplex PCR; the TCRdb copy retains only in-frame clones and omits some. This table has tens of thousands of clones, roughly 90% appearing once. Sequenced material: peripheral blood, taken 28 days after the second AZD1222 dose. This rearrangement joins TRBV19 to TRBJ1-2; 8 nucleotides agree with TRBD1. This receptor was taken from an adult who received the AZD1222 COVID-19 vaccine. CDR3 nucleotides: TGTGCCAGTAGTAAAGGGATCCGGACAGGGTTAGCTAACTATGGCTACACCTTC. Protein product: CASSKGIRTGLANYGYTF.